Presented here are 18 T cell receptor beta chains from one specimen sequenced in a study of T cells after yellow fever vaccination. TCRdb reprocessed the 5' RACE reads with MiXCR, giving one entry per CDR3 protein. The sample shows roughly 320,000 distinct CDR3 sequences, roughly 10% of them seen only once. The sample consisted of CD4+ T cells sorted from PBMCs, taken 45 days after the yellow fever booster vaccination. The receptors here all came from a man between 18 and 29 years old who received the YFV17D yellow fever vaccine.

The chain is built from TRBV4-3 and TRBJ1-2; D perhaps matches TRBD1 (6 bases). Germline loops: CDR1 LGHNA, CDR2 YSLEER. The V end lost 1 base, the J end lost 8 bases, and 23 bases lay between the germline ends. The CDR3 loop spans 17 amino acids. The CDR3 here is CASSQGVWGGQNSGYTF. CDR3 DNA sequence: TGCGCCAGCAGCCAAGGGGTGTGGGGGGGCCAAAATTCGGGCTACACCTTC.

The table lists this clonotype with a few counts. The chain's CDR3 is CASSRFRGRGAASLLTYEQYV. CDR3 bases: TGTGCCAGCAGTCGATTCCGGGGCAGGGGGGCGGCTAGTCTGCTAACCTACGAGCAGTACGTC. This chain joins TRBV28 and TRBJ2-7, with a weak D call TRBD1 (7 bases). From germline, CDR1 is MDHEN and CDR2 SYDVKM. The CDR3 loop spans 21 amino acids. Trimming took off 5 bases at V and 2 bases at J, with 34 bases between the two ends.

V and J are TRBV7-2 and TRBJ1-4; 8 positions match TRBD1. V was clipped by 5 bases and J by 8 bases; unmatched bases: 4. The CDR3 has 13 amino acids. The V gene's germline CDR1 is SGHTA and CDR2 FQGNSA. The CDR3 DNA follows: TGTGCCAGCAGCCGGGACAGGCCCGAAAAACTGTTTTTT. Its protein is CASSRDRPEKLFF. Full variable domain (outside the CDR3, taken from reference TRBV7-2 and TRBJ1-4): GAGVSQSPSNKVTEKGKDVELRCDPISGHTALYWYRQSLGQGLEFLIYFQGNSAPDKSGLPSDRFSAERTGGSVSTLTIQRTQQEDSAVYLCASSRDRPEKLFFGSGTQLSVL.

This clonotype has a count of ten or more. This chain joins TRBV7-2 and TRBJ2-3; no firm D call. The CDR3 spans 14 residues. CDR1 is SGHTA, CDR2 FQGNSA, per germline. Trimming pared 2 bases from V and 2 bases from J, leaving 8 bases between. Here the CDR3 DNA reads TGTGCCAGCAGCTTATACGGCCCCACAGATACGCAGTATTTT. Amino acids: CASSLYGPTDTQYF.

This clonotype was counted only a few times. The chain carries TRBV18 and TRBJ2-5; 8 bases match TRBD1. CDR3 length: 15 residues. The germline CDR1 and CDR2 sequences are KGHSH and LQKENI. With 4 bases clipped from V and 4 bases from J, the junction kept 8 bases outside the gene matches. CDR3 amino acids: CASSRTGPGGETQYF. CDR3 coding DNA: TGTGCCAGCTCACGGACAGGGCCCGGTGGAGAGACCCAGTACTTC.

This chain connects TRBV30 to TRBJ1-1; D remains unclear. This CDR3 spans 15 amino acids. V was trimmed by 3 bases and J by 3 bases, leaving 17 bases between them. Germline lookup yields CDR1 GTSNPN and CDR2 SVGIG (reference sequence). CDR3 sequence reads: CAWRRGNLRDTEAFF. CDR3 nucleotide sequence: TGTGCCTGGAGGCGTGGGAATCTGAGGGACACTGAAGCTTTCTTT. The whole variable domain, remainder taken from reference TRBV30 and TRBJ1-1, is SQTIHQWPATLVQPVGSPLSLECTVEGTSNPNLYWYRQAAGRGLQLLFYSVGIGQISSEVPQNLSASRPQDRQFILSSKKLLLSDSGFYLCAWRRGNLRDTEAFFGQGTRLTVV.

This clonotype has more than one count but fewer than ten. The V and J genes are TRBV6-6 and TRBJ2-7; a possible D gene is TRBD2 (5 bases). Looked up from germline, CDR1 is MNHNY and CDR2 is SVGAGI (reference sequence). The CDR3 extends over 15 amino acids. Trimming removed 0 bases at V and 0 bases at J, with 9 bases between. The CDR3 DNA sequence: TGTGCCAGCAGTTACTCCGGGGATCGCTCCTACGAGCAGTACTTC. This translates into CASSYSGDRSYEQYF.

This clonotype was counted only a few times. The CDR3 nucleotides read TGTGCCAGCACCTCAACTCCCGGTACGACGGAGCAGTTCTTC. Protein: CASTSTPGTTEQFF. The rearrangement links TRBV7-3 to TRBJ2-1; D remains unclear. The CDR3 is made up of 14 amino acids. Looked up from germline, CDR1 is SGHTA and CDR2 is FQGTGA. Trimming removed 7 bases from V and 10 bases from J, with 20 bases in between.

The CDR3 region has the DNA TGTGCCAGCAGCTTTGCGACCTACAATGAGCAGTTCTTC. Its translation is CASSFATYNEQFF. V is TRBV7-2 and J is TRBJ2-1; unclear D gene. The V gene's germline CDR1 is SGHTA and CDR2 FQGNSA. Trimming cost V 3 bases and J 2 bases, with 5 bases left between them. This CDR3 spans 13 amino acids.

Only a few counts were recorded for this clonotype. CDR3 residues: CASSLADGGNSGNTIYF. The DNA of the CDR3 is TGCGCCAGCAGCTTGGCCGACGGAGGAAACTCTGGAAACACCATATATTTT. The chain recombines TRBV5-1 with TRBJ1-3; D remains unclear. V lost 0 bases and J lost 0, with 13 bases in between. In germline, CDR1 is SGHRS, CDR2 YFSETQ. The CDR3 runs to 17 residues. The full variable domain, completed using reference TRBV5-1 and TRBJ1-3, is KAGVTQTPRYLIKTRGQQVTLSCSPISGHRSVSWYQQTPGQGLQFLFEYFSETQRNKGNFPGRFSGRQFSNSRSEMNVSTLELGDSALYLCASSLADGGNSGNTIYFGEGSWLTVV.

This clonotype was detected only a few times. CDR3 nucleotides: TGTGCCAGCAGCCGACAGGCGGGCACTGAAGCTTTCTTT. It encodes CASSRQAGTEAFF. The rearrangement uses TRBV2 and TRBJ1-1; D may be TRBD1 (6 bases). Germline CDR1 and CDR2: SNHLY and FYNNEI. CDR3 length equals 13 residues. The V end was cut by 6 bases, the J end by 4 bases, with 12 bases between.

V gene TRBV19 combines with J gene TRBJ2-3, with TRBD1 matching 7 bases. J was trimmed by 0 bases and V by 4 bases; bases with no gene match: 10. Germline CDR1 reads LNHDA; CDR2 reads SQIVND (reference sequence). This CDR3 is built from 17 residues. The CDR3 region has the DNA TGTGCCAGTAGTAACCCTAGGGACAGCCGTAGCACAGATACGCAGTATTTT. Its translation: CASSNPRDSRSTDTQYF. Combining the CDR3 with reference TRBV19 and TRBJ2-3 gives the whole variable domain DGGITQSPKYLFRKEGQNVTLSCEQNLNHDAMYWYRQDPGQGLRLIYYSQIVNDFQKGDIAEGYSVSREKKESFPLTVTSAQKNPTAFYLCASSNPRDSRSTDTQYFGPGTRLTVL.

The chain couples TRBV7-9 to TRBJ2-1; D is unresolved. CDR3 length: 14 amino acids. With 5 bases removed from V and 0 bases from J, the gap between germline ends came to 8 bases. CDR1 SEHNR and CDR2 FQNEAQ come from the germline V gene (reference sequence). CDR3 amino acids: CASSRVSSYNEQFF. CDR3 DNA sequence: TGTGCCAGCAGCCGAGTTAGCTCCTACAATGAGCAGTTCTTC.

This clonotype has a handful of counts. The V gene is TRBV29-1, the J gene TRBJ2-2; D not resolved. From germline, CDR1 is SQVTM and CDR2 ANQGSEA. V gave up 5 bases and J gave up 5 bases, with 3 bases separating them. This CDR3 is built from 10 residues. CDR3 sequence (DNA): TGCAGCGTTCCGACCGGGGAGCTGTTTTTT. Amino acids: CSVPTGELFF.

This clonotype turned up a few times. This CDR3 is CASSYSGQGTEQYV. CDR3 coding DNA: TGTGCCAGCAGTTACTCTGGACAGGGAACCGAGCAGTACGTC. V and J are TRBV6-5 and TRBJ2-7; 8 nucleotides match TRBD1. The CDR3 has 14 residues. Germline assignment: CDR1 MNHEY and CDR2 SVGAGI. Losses at the gene ends were 0 bases for V and 6 bases for J; bases not matched to a gene: 4.

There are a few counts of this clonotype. The CDR3 is CASSVRDYNEQFF. Here the CDR3 DNA reads TGTGCCAGCAGCGTACGAGACTACAATGAGCAGTTCTTC. The chain has TRBV9 and TRBJ2-1, with unresolved D. In germline, CDR1 is SGDLS, CDR2 YYNGEE. V lost 1 base to trimming and J lost 3 bases, with 5 bases between them. The CDR3 has 13 residues.

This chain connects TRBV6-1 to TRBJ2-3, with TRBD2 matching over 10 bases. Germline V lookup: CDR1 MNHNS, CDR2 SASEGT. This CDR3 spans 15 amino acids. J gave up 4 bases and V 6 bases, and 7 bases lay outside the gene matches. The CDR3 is CASRSSGGASDTQYF. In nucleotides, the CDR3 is TGTGCCAGCAGGTCGAGCGGGGGGGCATCAGATACGCAGTATTTT.

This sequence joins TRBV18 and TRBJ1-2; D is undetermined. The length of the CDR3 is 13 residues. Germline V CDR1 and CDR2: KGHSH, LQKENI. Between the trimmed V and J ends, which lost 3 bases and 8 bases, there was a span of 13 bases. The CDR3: CASSPPDPRGYTF. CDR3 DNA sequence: TGTGCCAGCTCACCCCCGGATCCCCGCGGCTACACCTTC.